A selection of T cell receptor beta chains follows, all from one sample in a study of blood T cell repertoires in COVID-19. Using immunoSEQ multiplex PCR, the repertoire was profiled, and TCRdb retains in-frame clones only, with some absent. This sample has some 410,000 clones, with roughly 88% found just once. Specimen: PBMCs or T cells enriched from blood (not recorded which). These TCRs come from a young woman with acute COVID-19. The CDR3 runs from the conserved cysteine through the conserved F or W. A D gene is named only where the DNA matches it firmly. Only some rows state a clone size, as once, few, many or a class for expanded clones.

clone_size	j_call	d_call	v_call	cdr3_nt	cdr3_aa
NA	TRBJ1-1	NA	TRBV2	TGTGCCAGCAGTGAAGCCCTCGCAGGGAGGGACACTGAAGCTTTCTTT	CASSEALAGRDTEAFF
NA	TRBJ2-7	TRBD2	TRBV7-2	TGTGCCAGCAGCTTAGTGATTAGGACTAGCGGGGAAAGCGAGCAGTACTTC	CASSLVIRTSGESEQYF
NA	TRBJ2-7	NA	TRBV19	TGTGCCAGTAGTCCCATTTCAGGAACTAGCAAGGACGAGCAGTACTTC	CASSPISGTSKDEQYF
NA	TRBJ2-7	NA	TRBV2	TGTGCCAGTATCCACAGAAAGAGCTCCTACGAGCAGTACTTC	CASIHRKSSYEQYF
NA	TRBJ2-7	NA	TRBV10-1	TGCGCCAGCAGTGAGTTAGCGTCGGGCTACGAGCAGTACTTC	CASSELASGYEQYF
NA	TRBJ1-2	TRBD1	TRBV4-3	TGCGCCAGCAGCCAGGGGACCGGGACAGCGGGGGGTAGGTATGGCTACACCTTC	CASSQGTGTAGGRYGYTF
NA	TRBJ1-1	NA	TRBV27	TGTGCCAGCAGCCCCCGGCAGGGCTACACTGAAGCTTTCTTT	CASSPRQGYTEAFF
NA	TRBJ1-6	TRBD1	TRBV19	TGTGCCAGTAGTATGGACAGGGGCCTTTCACCCCTCCACTTT	CASSMDRGLSPLHF
NA	TRBJ2-1	NA	TRBV5-1	TGCGCCAGCAGCTTCGCCGGGACAATCCAAACGGAGCAGTTCTTC	CASSFAGTIQTEQFF
NA	TRBJ2-7	TRBD1	TRBV6-2/TRBV6-3	TGTGCCAGCAGTTTCCCAGGACAGGGCTACGAGCAGTACTTC	CASSFPGQGYEQYF
NA	TRBJ2-5	NA	TRBV19	TGTGCCAGCCGCTCTTCTTGGGAGTCGGAGACCCAGTACTTC	CASRSSWESETQYF
NA	TRBJ1-5	NA	TRBV5-8	TGTGCCAGCAGCCGGGGGGTGGGTGTCGGCAATCAGCCCCAGCATTTT	CASSRGVGVGNQPQHF
NA	TRBJ2-7	NA	TRBV5-1	TGCGCCAGCAGCTTGGCCAGGGAGGTGGGAGAGCAGTACTTC	CASSLAREVGEQYF
NA	TRBJ2-2	NA	TRBV24-1	TGTGCCACCAGTGAACCTCGCGGAGGGGGCTCCACCGGGGAGCTGTTTTTT	CATSEPRGGGSTGELFF
NA	TRBJ1-2	TRBD1	TRBV27	TGTGCCAGCAGGATACAGGGGGCACCTCTCTATGGCTACACCTTC	CASRIQGAPLYGYTF
NA	TRBJ1-2	NA	TRBV29-1	TGCAGCGTCCGAACGCGAGAGGATGGCTATGGCTACACCTTC	CSVRTREDGYGYTF
NA	TRBJ2-3	TRBD2	TRBV2	TGTGCCAGCAGTGACGCTAGCGGGGGTGCCGAGATAGATACGCAGTATTTT	CASSDASGGAEIDTQYF
NA	TRBJ1-6	TRBD1	TRBV4-1	TGCGCCAGCAGCCATGTTGGACAGGGAAGGAATTCACCCCTCCACTTT	CASSHVGQGRNSPLHF
NA	TRBJ2-3	TRBD1	TRBV11-1	TGTGCCAGCAGCCCACGGGACAGGGGGGCGAGGGATACGCAGTATTTT	CASSPRDRGARDTQYF
NA	TRBJ2-7	NA	TRBV29-1	TGCAGCGCCACAGGCCTCTTAGGGGAGCAGTACTTC	CSATGLLGEQYF
few	TRBJ2-1	NA	TRBV7-9	TGTGCCAGCAGTTCAGGCTCCTACAATGAGCAGTTCTTC	CASSSGSYNEQFF
NA	TRBJ2-7	NA	TRBV5-1	TGCGCCAGCAGCTTGGACGGGGGGCCCTACGAGCAGTACTTC	CASSLDGGPYEQYF
NA	TRBJ2-7	NA	TRBV30	TGTGCCTGGAGTATGGGACAATCCTACGAGCAGTACTTC	CAWSMGQSYEQYF
NA	TRBJ1-2	NA	TRBV10-3	TGTGCCATCAGTGTGGGAGAGGGGGATGGCTACACCTTC	CAISVGEGDGYTF
NA	TRBJ2-7	NA	TRBV9	TGTGCCAGCAGCCCCAGTCCGGGGGAGGACTACGAGCAGTACTTC	CASSPSPGEDYEQYF
NA	TRBJ1-6	TRBD1	TRBV19	TGTGCCAGTAGCGGGAGGACAGGGGGCCGAAATTCACCCCTCCACTTT	CASSGRTGGRNSPLHF
NA	TRBJ1-2	NA	TRBV6-5	TGTGCCAGCAGTTCCCGCCTAGTTGATGGCTACACCTTC	CASSSRLVDGYTF
NA	TRBJ2-3	TRBD2	TRBV9	TGTGCCAGCAGCGGCAAGGCGGGGGGCTTCACAGATACGCAGTATTTT	CASSGKAGGFTDTQYF
NA	TRBJ1-2	NA	TRBV7-8	TGTGCCAGCAGCTTGGCGGGGCGCAGGGACTATGGCTACACCTTC	CASSLAGRRDYGYTF
few	TRBJ1-5	NA	TRBV7-2	TGTGCCAGCAGCTTAGGTTGGGGAGGTCAGCCCCAGCATTTT	CASSLGWGGQPQHF